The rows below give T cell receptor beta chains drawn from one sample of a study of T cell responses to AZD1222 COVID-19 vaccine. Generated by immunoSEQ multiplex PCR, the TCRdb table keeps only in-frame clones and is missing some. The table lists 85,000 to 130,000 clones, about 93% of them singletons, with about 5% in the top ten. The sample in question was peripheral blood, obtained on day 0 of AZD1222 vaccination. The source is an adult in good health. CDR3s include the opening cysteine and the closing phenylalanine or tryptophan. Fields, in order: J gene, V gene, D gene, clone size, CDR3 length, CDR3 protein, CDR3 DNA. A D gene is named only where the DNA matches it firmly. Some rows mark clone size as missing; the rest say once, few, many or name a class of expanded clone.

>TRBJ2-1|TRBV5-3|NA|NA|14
CAKQWGALAHEQFF
TGTGCCAAACAGTGGGGGGCTTTAGCGCATGAGCAGTTCTTC
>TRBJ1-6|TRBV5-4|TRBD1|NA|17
CASSSTDREPWNSPLHF
TGTGCCAGCAGCTCAACGGACAGGGAACCGTGGAATTCACCCCTCCACTTT
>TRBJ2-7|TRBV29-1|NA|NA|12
CSATEGSYEQYF
TGCAGCGCCACCGAGGGTTCCTACGAGCAGTACTTC
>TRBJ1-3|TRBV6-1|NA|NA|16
CASSVGRDRTGNTIYF
TGTGCCAGCAGTGTCGGCCGGGACCGAACTGGAAACACCATATATTTT
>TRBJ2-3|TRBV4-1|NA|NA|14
CASSRQGSTDTQYF
TGCGCCAGCAGCCGCCAAGGAAGTACAGATACGCAGTATTTT
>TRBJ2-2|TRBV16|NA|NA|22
CASSQSPTFDMDHWENTGELFF
TGTGCCAGCAGCCAATCACCGACTTTTGACATGGACCACTGGGAGAACACCGGGGAGCTGTTTTTT
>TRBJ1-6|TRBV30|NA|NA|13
CAWKHAYNSPLHF
TGTGCCTGGAAACACGCCTATAATTCACCCCTCCACTTT
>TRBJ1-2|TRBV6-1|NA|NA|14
CASSERGEDYGYTF
TGTGCCAGCAGTGAACGGGGTGAGGATTATGGCTACACCTTC
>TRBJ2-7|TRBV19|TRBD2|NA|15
CASSISTSGSSEQYF
TGTGCCAGTAGTATAAGTACTAGCGGGAGTAGCGAGCAGTACTTC
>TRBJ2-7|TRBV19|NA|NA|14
CASSIIGTTYEQYF
TGTGCCAGTAGTATAATAGGGACCACATACGAGCAGTACTTC
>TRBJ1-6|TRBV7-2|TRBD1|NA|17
CASSSGQGAPLNSPLHF
TGTGCCAGCAGCTCGGGACAGGGAGCGCCGTTAAATTCACCCCTCCACTTT
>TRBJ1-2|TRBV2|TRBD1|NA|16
CASSPGTGRSSYGYTF
TGTGCCAGCAGCCCCGGGACAGGGAGAAGTAGCTATGGCTACACCTTC
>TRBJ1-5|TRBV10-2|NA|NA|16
CASSEGPLYSNQPQHF
TGCGCCAGCAGTGAGGGCCCCCTCTATAGCAATCAGCCCCAGCATTTT
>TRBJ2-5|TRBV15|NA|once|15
CATSRGAGNQETQYF
TGTGCCACCAGCAGAGGGGCAGGGAACCAAGAGACCCAGTACTTC
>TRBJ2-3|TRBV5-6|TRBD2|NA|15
CANQNQRETTDTQYF
TGTGCCAACCAGAACCAGCGGGAGACCACAGATACGCAGTATTTT
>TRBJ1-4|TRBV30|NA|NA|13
CAWSVWALEKLFF
TGTGCCTGGAGTGTATGGGCGCTTGAAAAACTGTTTTTT
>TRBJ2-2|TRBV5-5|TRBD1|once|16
CASSSPGQINTGELFF
TGTGCCAGCAGCTCACCGGGACAGATCAACACCGGGGAGCTGTTTTTT
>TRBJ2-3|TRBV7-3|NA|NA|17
CASSLSRRGEGTDTQYF
TGTGCCAGCAGCTTAAGCCGGAGGGGGGAAGGGACAGATACGCAGTATTTT
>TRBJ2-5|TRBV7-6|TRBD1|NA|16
CASSSVGTGGWETQYF
TGTGCCAGCAGCTCCGTTGGGACAGGGGGCTGGGAGACCCAGTACTTC
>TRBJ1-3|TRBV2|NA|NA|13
CASSGQIGNTIYF
TGTGCCAGCAGTGGACAGATAGGAAACACCATATATTTT
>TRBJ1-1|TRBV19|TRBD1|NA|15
CASRKGQGGNTEAFF
TGTGCCAGTAGAAAGGGACAGGGGGGTAACACTGAAGCTTTCTTT
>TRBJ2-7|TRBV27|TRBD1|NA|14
CASSLTGQGYEQYF
TGTGCCAGCAGTTTAACAGGACAGGGCTACGAGCAGTACTTC
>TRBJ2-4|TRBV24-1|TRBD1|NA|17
CATSDYLTAGGKNIQYF
TGTGCCACCAGTGACTATTTAACAGCAGGGGGAAAAAACATTCAGTACTTC
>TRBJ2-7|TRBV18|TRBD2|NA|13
CASSLTSGYEQYF
TGTGCCAGCTCCCTGACTAGCGGTTACGAGCAGTACTTC
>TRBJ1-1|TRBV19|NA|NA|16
CASSIVFSAGGTEAFF
TGTGCCAGTAGTATTGTTTTCTCGGCGGGGGGCACTGAAGCTTTCTTT
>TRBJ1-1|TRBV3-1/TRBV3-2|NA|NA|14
CASSQVSTNTEAFF
TGTGCCAGCAGCCAAGTGTCCACGAACACTGAAGCTTTCTTT
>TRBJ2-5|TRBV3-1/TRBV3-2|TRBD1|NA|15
CASSRGQGARETQYF
TGTGCCAGCAGCCGGGGACAGGGGGCGCGTGAGACCCAGTACTTC
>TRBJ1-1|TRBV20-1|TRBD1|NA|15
CSASPYDREEAEAFF
TGCAGTGCTAGTCCATACGACAGGGAGGAAGCTGAAGCTTTCTTT
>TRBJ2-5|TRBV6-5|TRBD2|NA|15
CASISSGRVWETQYF
TGTGCCAGCATTTCTAGCGGGAGAGTATGGGAGACCCAGTACTTC